Described below is a single TCR beta chain sequence and its context. In the original workflow: Reference gene primer amplification yielded estimated nucleated cell counts. The table came from immunoSEQ multiplex PCR; TCRdb's copy has only in-frame clones and leaves some out. Clone size and the V and J calls come from that table; the DNA yielded D and trimming. Of a few hundred thousand clones listed, 80% to 90% are singletons. These data originate in a study of blood T cell repertoires in COVID-19. The wider study: COVID-19 samples, acute and convalescent, were from the United States, Italy and Spain. T cells, B-cell-depleted T cells, or PBMCs supplied cDNA or gDNA.

Sequenced sample: peripheral blood. This sequence was found in a woman in her fifties or sixties who had recovered from COVID-19.

The CDR3, as DNA: TGTGCCAGCAGTTACACGGGGCAAGAGACCCAGTACTTC. The encoded protein is CASSYTGQETQYF. V is TRBV6-2 or TRBV6-3 and J is TRBJ2-5; possible D gene TRBD2, 5 bases. The CDR3 length is 13 residues. CDR1 is MNHEY, CDR2 SVGEGT, per germline. V gave up 2 bases and J gave up 2 bases, with 6 bases separating them.